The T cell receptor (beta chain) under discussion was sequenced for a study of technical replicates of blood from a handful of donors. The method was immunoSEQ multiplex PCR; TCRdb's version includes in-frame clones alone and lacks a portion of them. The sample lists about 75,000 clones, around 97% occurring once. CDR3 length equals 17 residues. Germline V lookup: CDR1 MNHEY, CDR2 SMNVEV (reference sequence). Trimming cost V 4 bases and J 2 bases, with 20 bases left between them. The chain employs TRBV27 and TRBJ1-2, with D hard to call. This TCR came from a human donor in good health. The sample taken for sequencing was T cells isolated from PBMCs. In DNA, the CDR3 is TGTGCCAGCAGTTCCCAACCTGTAGTATCTTTAAACTATGGCTACACCTTC. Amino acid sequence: CASSSQPVVSLNYGYTF.